A selection of T cell receptor beta chains follows, all from one sample in a study of graft-versus-host responses after intestinal transplantation. Sequencing used immunoSEQ multiplex PCR; TCRdb keeps in-frame clones, though not all of them. The data show roughly 7,700 clones, over 90% seen once. Sequenced material: PBMCs, taken 11 days after intestinal transplantation. All receptors derive from a human patient who received an intestinal transplant, so some T cells may come from the graft donor. The CDR3 runs from the conserved cysteine through the conserved F or W. Fields, in order: CDR3 DNA, CDR3 protein, J gene, V gene, clone size, D gene. D genes are given only for firm matches. Expanded clones get a size class; other rows say once, few or many, or leave the size out.

DNA: TGTGCCAGCTGGGATGCCGGGGACCGGGGAGGTCTGGAGCTGTTTTTT
CDR3: CASWDAGDRGGLELFF
J: TRBJ2-2
V: TRBV2
size: -
D: -

DNA: TGCGCCAGCAGCCCCGTTCTAACTAGCGGGAGCTATGAGCAGTTCTTC
CDR3: CASSPVLTSGSYEQFF
J: TRBJ2-1
V: TRBV4-1
size: -
D: TRBD2

DNA: TGCAGCGCCGGGGGGGTCTACGAGCAGTACTTC
CDR3: CSAGGVYEQYF
J: TRBJ2-7
V: TRBV29-1
size: -
D: TRBD2

DNA: TGTGCCACCAGCAGAGAGTCGGCTAGTTCGGCTGGGACAGATACGCAGTATTTT
CDR3: CATSRESASSAGTDTQYF
J: TRBJ2-3
V: TRBV15
size: -
D: -

DNA: TGTGCCAGCAGCTTAGGAACGGTCCTTGAGCAGTTCTTC
CDR3: CASSLGTVLEQFF
J: TRBJ2-1
V: TRBV7-9
size: -
D: -

DNA: TGTGCCAGCGGACAGGGAGGTCAGCCCCAGCATTTT
CDR3: CASGQGGQPQHF
J: TRBJ1-5
V: TRBV2
size: -
D: TRBD1

DNA: TGTGCCAGCAGCTTATCCGGGTCCGACACTGAAGCTTTCTTT
CDR3: CASSLSGSDTEAFF
J: TRBJ1-1
V: TRBV13
size: -
D: -

DNA: TGTGCCAGCAGTAGAGCGGGGGGGCTTTCAGAGACCCAGTACTTC
CDR3: CASSRAGGLSETQYF
J: TRBJ2-5
V: TRBV6-5
size: -
D: TRBD2

DNA: TGTGCCAGCAGCTTATCGTTGACTAGCGGGAGTTTTGAGCAGTTCTTC
CDR3: CASSLSLTSGSFEQFF
J: TRBJ2-1
V: TRBV7-9
size: -
D: TRBD2

DNA: TGTGCCAGCAACTTTGTTCGGGACAGTTTACAGCCCCAGCATTTT
CDR3: CASNFVRDSLQPQHF
J: TRBJ1-5
V: TRBV2
size: once
D: TRBD1

DNA: TGTGCCAGCAGCGCGAGGGACACGTACTATGGCTACACCTTC
CDR3: CASSARDTYYGYTF
J: TRBJ1-2
V: TRBV9
size: few
D: -

DNA: TGCGCCAGCAGCCAACTCCTTGGCAGGGGGCTTAGTCTCTACACAGATACGCAGTATTTT
CDR3: CASSQLLGRGLSLYTDTQYF
J: TRBJ2-3
V: TRBV4-1
size: -
D: TRBD1

DNA: TGTGCCAGTAGTATCGGCCAACAGGGGTCCTACGAGCAGTACTTC
CDR3: CASSIGQQGSYEQYF
J: TRBJ2-7
V: TRBV19
size: once
D: TRBD1